This passage covers 28 T cell receptor beta chains from one sample sequenced in a study of blood T cell repertoires in COVID-19 (dated by TCRdb to the early 2020s). Preparation of the library involved the immunoSEQ multiplex PCR assay. Sourced from immuneACCESS, this table was stored by TCRdb with only in-frame sequences that have V and J called. A share of the clones is absent; for the studies checked, an unresolved V gene accounts for under half, and the remainder has no known explanation. A total of more than 95,000 clones appear in this sample, about four fifths of them only once. Together, the top ten hold approximately 3.4% of the sample. The specimen was peripheral blood. The receptors were sampled from a woman at least 80 years old with active or convalescent COVID-19.

The CDR3 DNA sequence: TGTGCCAGCAGCGTAGCGCCCGGGCAAGAGACCCAGTACTTC. Encoded protein: CASSVAPGQETQYF. The rearrangement uses TRBV9 and TRBJ2-5; D gene uncertain. The germline V gene encodes CDR1 SGDLS and CDR2 YYNGEE. V was cut by 0 bases and J by 2 bases, with 8 bases left in between. This CDR3 is built from 14 residues.

The count of this clone is one. V gene TRBV11-2 combines with J gene TRBJ1-4; TRBD1 aligns across 9 bases. The germline CDR1 and CDR2 sequences are SGHAT and FQNNGV. V shed 5 bases and J 7 bases; nucleotides not matched to a gene: 2. This CDR3 comprises 13 residues. CDR3 sequence reads: CASSRDRAEKLFF. CDR3 sequence (DNA): TGTGCCAGCAGCCGGGACAGGGCTGAAAAACTGTTTTTT.

The chain couples TRBV27 to TRBJ1-5; 12 positions match TRBD1. This CDR3 region has 14 residues. V shed 6 bases and J 8 bases; nucleotides not matched to a gene: 5. Germline assignment: CDR1 MNHEY and CDR2 SMNVEV (reference sequence). CDR3 loop: CASRGTGGIEPQHF. As DNA, the CDR3 is TGTGCCAGCAGGGGGACAGGGGGCATAGAGCCCCAGCATTTT.

The chain carries TRBV28 and TRBJ2-7, with unresolved D. The CDR3 has 12 residues. V lost 3 bases and J 4 bases, leaving 7 bases between the germline ends. The V gene's germline CDR1 is MDHEN and CDR2 SYDVKM. DNA for the CDR3: TGTGCCAGCAGTTTCGCACAATACGAGCAGTACTTC. This sequence encodes CASSFAQYEQYF. The entire variable domain, with the rest obtained from reference TRBV28 and TRBJ2-7, is as follows: DVKVTQSSRYLVKRTGEKVFLECVQDMDHENMFWYRQDPGLGLRLIYFSYDVKMKEKGDIPEGYSVSREKKERFSLILESASTNQTSMYLCASSFAQYEQYFGPGTRLTVT.

This sequence joins TRBV27 and TRBJ1-2; no clear D gene. The CDR3 contains 15 residues. CDR1 and CDR2 (germline): MNHEY, SMNVEV (reference sequence). Trimming pared 0 bases from V and 6 bases from J, leaving 14 bases between. As DNA, the CDR3 is TGTGCCAGCAGTTTATCGAGTGCCAGGAGGGATGGCTACACCTTC. Its protein product is CASSLSSARRDGYTF.

The chain joins TRBV3-1 (or the pseudogene TRBV3-2) to TRBJ1-5; TRBD1 agrees at 8 bases. The germline V gene has CDR1 LGHDT and CDR2 YNNKEL (reference sequence). The CDR3 has 15 amino acids. Germline trimming cut 1 base from V and 7 bases from J; bases unmatched to any gene: 6. Here the CDR3 reads CASSQGGQGEQPQHF. CDR3 DNA sequence: TGTGCCAGCAGCCAAGGAGGACAGGGAGAGCAGCCCCAGCATTTT.

A few counts support this clone. V usage is TRBV18 and J usage is TRBJ1-4, with D perhaps matching TRBD1 (6 bases). V lost 6 bases, J lost 2 bases, and 16 bases lay in between. The CDR3 is 16 residues long. CDR1 is KGHSH, CDR2 LQKENI, per germline. This CDR3 is CASSLNWGRTNEKLFF. In nucleotides, the CDR3 is TGTGCCAGCTCTCTCAACTGGGGGCGGACTAATGAAAAACTGTTTTTT.

This chain uses TRBV3-1 (or the pseudogene TRBV3-2) with TRBJ2-7; maybe TRBD1 (6 bases). The ends were cut back, 3 bases at V and 7 bases at J, with 13 bases in the middle. The CDR3 consists of 13 residues. CDR1 is LGHDT, CDR2 YNNKEL, per germline (reference sequence). The DNA for the CDR3 is TGTGCCAGCAGCCAGCTACAGGGTGGGGAGCAGTACTTC. This sequence encodes CASSQLQGGEQYF.

The chain recombines TRBV28 with TRBJ1-2; no reliable D call. Germline V gene lookup returns CDR1 MDHEN and CDR2 SYDVKM. The CDR3 spans 11 residues. V lost 5 bases and J lost 8, with 9 bases in between. The CDR3 loop is CASSETRGYTF. The CDR3 DNA reads TGTGCCAGCAGTGAAACACGCGGCTACACCTTC.

This chain joins TRBV18 and TRBJ2-3; tentatively, D is TRBD2 (5 bases). V lost 5 bases and J 15 bases, leaving 21 bases between the germline ends. From germline, CDR1 is KGHSH and CDR2 LQKENI. The CDR3 extends over 13 amino acids. CDR3 region: CASSSTGLEGSYF. The CDR3 nucleotides are TGTGCCAGCTCATCAACCGGGCTTGAGGGCTCCTATTTT.

The J gene is TRBJ1-2, the V gene TRBV19; D uncertain. Germline CDR1 LNHDA, CDR2 SQIVND (reference sequence). Trimming took off 7 bases at V and 4 bases at J, with 10 bases between the two ends. The CDR3 runs to 12 residues. The CDR3 region is CASNTGVYGYTF. The CDR3 region has the DNA TGTGCCAGTAATACCGGGGTCTATGGCTACACCTTC.

The J gene is TRBJ2-5, the V gene TRBV20-1, with TRBD2 matching 12 bases. Trimming removed 3 bases from V and 9 bases from J; junction bases left unmatched: 5. The length of the CDR3 is 13 residues. Germline CDR1 and CDR2: DFQATT and SNEGSKA (reference sequence). CDR3 in DNA: TGCAGTGCTAGTGTGCCTAGCGGGAGGGCCCAGTACTTC. Translation gives CSASVPSGRAQYF.

V and J are TRBV28 and TRBJ2-1; 13 bases map to TRBD2. The V segment lost 3 bases and the J segment 10 bases; nucleotides outside the gene matches: 9. Germline CDR1 MDHEN, CDR2 SYDVKM. The CDR3 sequence is 16 residues long. Here the CDR3 DNA reads TGTGCCAGCAGTTTGGGACTAGCGGGGACGTTCAAAGAGCAGTTCTTC. Protein: CASSLGLAGTFKEQFF.

The V and J genes are TRBV11-2 and TRBJ1-2; D unresolved. From germline, CDR1 is SGHAT and CDR2 FQNNGV. The CDR3 covers 14 residues. Deletions cut 0 bases from V and 8 bases from J, with 13 bases between. The CDR3 DNA is TGTGCCAGCAGCTTAGACCGACCCGGAGACGGCTACACCTTC. Its protein product is CASSLDRPGDGYTF. Drawing the rest from reference TRBV11-2 and TRBJ1-2, the complete variable domain is EAGVAQSPRYKIIEKRQSVAFWCNPISGHATLYWYQQILGQGPKLLIQFQNNGVVDDSQLPKDRFSAERLKGVDSTLKIQPAKLEDSAVYLCASSLDRPGDGYTFGSGTRLTVV.

The CDR3 loop reads CASSVDRNYNSPLHF. In DNA, the CDR3 is TGTGCCAGCAGCGTAGACAGGAACTATAATTCACCCCTCCACTTT. The V and J genes are TRBV5-6 and TRBJ1-6; D possibly corresponds to TRBD1 (6 bases). CDR1 SGHDT and CDR2 YYEEEE come from the germline V gene. The CDR3 is 15 amino acids. V was pared by 4 bases and J by 3 bases, with 11 bases between.

This clone qualifies as medium-sized. The rearrangement links TRBV30 to TRBJ1-6, with a possible D match to TRBD1 (6 bases). CDR3 length equals 14 residues. The germline V gene has CDR1 GTSNPN and CDR2 SVGIG (reference sequence). V lost 2 bases and J lost 10, with 15 bases in between. CDR3 coding DNA: TGTGCCTGGAGTAGCTGGCAGGGGCAGTCACCCCTCCACTTT. This sequence encodes CAWSSWQGQSPLHF.

This clone was counted once. The chain combines TRBV5-6 with TRBJ2-7, with 8 bases identical to TRBD1. V was pared by 2 bases and J by 7 bases, with 5 bases of the junction left unmatched. The CDR3 contains 13 residues. Germline V gene data show CDR1 as SGHDT and CDR2 as YYEEEE. CDR3: CASSFRTGREQYF. DNA of the CDR3: TGTGCCAGCAGCTTCCGGACAGGGAGGGAGCAGTACTTC. Filled out from reference TRBV5-6 and TRBJ2-7, the complete variable domain reads DAGVTQSPTHLIKTRGQQVTLRCSPKSGHDTVSWYQQALGQGPQFIFQYYEEEERQRGNFPDRFSGHQFPNYSSELNVNALLLGDSALYLCASSFRTGREQYFGPGTRLTVT.

The chain joins TRBV5-8 to TRBJ1-5, with no clear D. This CDR3 region has 14 residues. CDR1 and CDR2 (germline): SGHTS, YDEGEE. The V end was cut by 6 bases, the J end by 6 bases, with 16 bases between. The CDR3 DNA sequence: TGTGCCAGCACCCGACGAGGGCTGGGTCAGCCCCAGCATTTT. Translating it yields CASTRRGLGQPQHF.

The genes are TRBV3-1 (or the pseudogene TRBV3-2) and TRBJ2-7; tentative D call: TRBD2 (6 bases). V lost 7 bases and J lost 0, with 13 bases in between. The V gene's germline CDR1 is LGHDT and CDR2 YNNKEL (reference sequence). There are 14 residues in the CDR3. This chain's CDR3 is CASNDGGSSYEQYF. The DNA for the CDR3 is TGTGCCAGCAACGACGGGGGTTCCTCCTACGAGCAGTACTTC.

This clone was recorded a few times. V usage is TRBV9 and J usage is TRBJ1-2; 7 bases match TRBD1. This CDR3 has 15 amino acids. Germline-derived CDR1 and CDR2 are SGDLS and YYNGEE. V was clipped by 3 bases and J by 5 bases; unmatched bases: 10. CDR3 in amino acids: CASSDSHRGPYGYTF. The CDR3 DNA reads TGTGCCAGCAGCGATTCGCACAGGGGACCTTATGGCTACACCTTC.

This chain connects TRBV14 to TRBJ2-7, with TRBD1 as a possible D gene (5 bases). Trimming removed 0 bases at V and 6 bases at J, with 6 bases between. CDR1 SGHDN and CDR2 FVKESK come from the germline V gene. The CDR3 is made up of 12 amino acids. The CDR3 region is CASSQDRGEQYF. CDR3 sequence (DNA): TGTGCCAGCAGCCAAGATAGGGGCGAGCAGTACTTC.

This clone was recorded a few times. The J gene is TRBJ1-1, the V gene TRBV5-1; TRBD1 is a possible D gene (6 bases). CDR3 size: 13 residues. V lost 4 bases and J 1 base, leaving 8 bases between the germline ends. Germline V gene data show CDR1 as SGHRS and CDR2 as YFSETQ. The CDR3 spells CASSVGQNTEAFF. In DNA form, the CDR3 reads TGCGCCAGCAGCGTGGGACAGAACACTGAAGCTTTCTTT.

The chain has TRBV6-5 and TRBJ1-6; 8 nucleotides agree with TRBD1. The V segment lost 3 bases and the J segment 5 bases; nucleotides outside the gene matches: 3. Germline V gene lookup returns CDR1 MNHEY and CDR2 SVGAGI. This CDR3 region has 15 residues. CDR3 residues: CASSYQGANNSPLHF. The CDR3 DNA reads TGTGCCAGCAGTTATCAGGGGGCGAATAATTCACCCCTCCACTTT.

The chain combines TRBV29-1 with TRBJ1-2; 8 bases are shared with TRBD1. The V gene's germline CDR1 is SQVTM and CDR2 ANQGSEA. This CDR3 has 11 amino acids. The V and J ends lost 7 bases and 6 bases, in that order; junction bases with no gene match: 4. The CDR3 region has the DNA TGCAGCGGTCGACAGGGGAATGGCTACACCTTC. This translates into CSGRQGNGYTF. Full variable domain (rest looked up from reference TRBV29-1 and TRBJ1-2): SAVISQKPSRDICQRGTSLTIQCQVDSQVTMMFWYRQQPGQSLTLIATANQGSEATYESGFVIDKFPISRPNLTFSTLTVSNMSPEDSSIYLCSGRQGNGYTFGSGTRLTVV.

This rearrangement joins TRBV4-1 to TRBJ1-4; weak D call: TRBD1 (6 bases). Germline V gives CDR1 MGHRA, CDR2 YSYEKL. Between the trimmed V and J ends, which lost 4 bases and 8 bases, there was a span of 20 bases. The CDR3 is made up of 16 amino acids. The CDR3 region has the DNA TGCGCCAGCAGCCCGTCGTCGAGGGGGTTTGGGGAAAAACTGTTTTTT. It encodes CASSPSSRGFGEKLFF.

This sequence joins TRBV20-1 and TRBJ2-3; D gene uncertain. Per the germline V gene, CDR1 is DFQATT and CDR2 is SNEGSKA (reference sequence). V lost 3 bases, J lost 4 bases, and 5 bases lay in between. This CDR3 is built from 11 residues. The CDR3 bases are TGCAGTGCTAGTATCTCAGATACGCAGTATTTT. Translated: CSASISDTQYF.

The J gene is TRBJ2-7, the V gene TRBV14; 8 bases fit TRBD1. The V gene's germline CDR1 is SGHDN and CDR2 FVKESK. CDR3 length: 15 residues. Trimming at V came to 5 bases and at J to 0 bases, leaving 6 bases not matched to a gene. CDR3 in amino acids: CASSSQGALSYEQYF. DNA of the CDR3: TGTGCCAGCAGCTCCCAGGGGGCTCTCTCCTACGAGCAGTACTTC.

J is TRBJ2-7 and V is TRBV7-8, with 10 bases fitting TRBD2. V was pared by 4 bases and J by 7 bases, with 13 bases of the junction left unmatched. Germline V lookup: CDR1 SGHVS, CDR2 FQNEAQ. CDR3 length: 16 residues. CDR3 bases: TGTGCCAGCAGCTACCAGCCGGGACTAGCGTCGGGGGAGCAGTACTTC. Translated: CASSYQPGLASGEQYF. Full variable domain (rest looked up from reference TRBV7-8 and TRBJ2-7): GAGVSQSPRYKVAKRGQDVALRCDPISGHVSLFWYQQALGQGPEFLTYFQNEAQLDKSGLPSDRFFAERPEGSVSTLKIQRTQQEDSAVYLCASSYQPGLASGEQYFGPGTRLTVT.